This T cell receptor beta chain was observed in a study of beta chain features in type 1 diabetes. About the study: Across the samples, approximately 110,000,000 sorted cells were examined in total.

This clone appeared a few times. The target antigen is unknown. V was trimmed by 2 bases and J by 3 bases, leaving 12 bases between them. This CDR3 contains 14 residues. Germline loops: CDR1 SGHNT, CDR2 YYREEE (reference sequence). Findings and limits, study-wide: Whether TCRB rearrangement is influenced by HLA type was left unresolved in this analysis. More deletions and fewer insertions at VDJ junctions were seen in type 1 diabetes patients.

Of the isolated RNA, all was reverse transcribed, and so the sequenced material was expressed TCRB transcripts. TCRdb keeps only in-frame clones here, not all; method: immunoSEQ multiplex PCR. The repertoire includes fewer than 650,000 clones, around 15% of them detected once, and roughly 0.098% sits in the top ten. The sample consisted of naive CD4+ T cells from blood. The sequence was obtained from a man younger than 30 in good health. The rearrangement uses TRBV5-4 and TRBJ2-7, with D maybe TRBD1 (6 bases). The CDR3 loop is CASSLQGTNYEQYF. CDR3 DNA: TGTGCCAGCAGCTTACAAGGGACAAACTACGAGCAGTACTTC. The whole variable domain, filled in from reference TRBV5-4 and TRBJ2-7, reads ETGVTQSPTHLIKTRGQQVTLRCSSQSGHNTVSWYQQALGQGPQFIFQYYREEENGRGNFPPRFSGLQFPNYSSELNVNALELDDSALYLCASSLQGTNYEQYFGPGTRLTVT.